Described below is a single TCR beta chain sequence and its context. What it binds is unknown. These data are taken from a study of post-analysis software for immune sequencing data. Study-level background: In terms of disease course, relapsing-remitting, secondary progressive and progressive-relapsing multiple sclerosis were included.

The length of the CDR3 is 13 residues. The V gene lost 1 base and the J gene lost 10 bases, with 11 bases spanning the gap. Germline-derived CDR1 and CDR2 are SEHNR and FQNEAQ (reference sequence). Included in the TCR beta cDNA libraries were unique molecular identifiers. Input populations of roughly 0.85 to 11 million T cells gave rise to hundreds of thousands of cDNA molecules. TCRdb re-called the PCR reads with MiXCR, one entry per CDR3 protein. The profile covers about 190,000 distinct CDR3 sequences, with 25% to 35% appearing a single time and around 3.2% taken by the ten largest. Regarding the study as a whole: Analysis by F measure revealed that same-batch samples clustered strongly together. Multiple sclerosis was associated with a significant reduction in normalized Chao1 diversity relative to controls. Roughly 5 TRBV segments, TRBV5-6, TRBV5-1 and TRBV20-1 among them, were found more frequent in patients than controls.

Sequenced material: blood. The V and J genes are TRBV7-9 and TRBJ2-1, with D perhaps matching TRBD2 (6 bases). The TCR comes from a girl aged 2-17 years with multiple sclerosis. The CDR3, as DNA: TGTGCCAGCAGCTTAGGTTACGCGGGAGAGCAGTTCTTC. Translated, it gives CASSLGYAGEQFF. Full variable domain (missing parts from reference TRBV7-9 and TRBJ2-1): DTGVSQNPRHKITKRGQNVTFRCDPISEHNRLYWYRQTLGQGPEFLTYFQNEAQLEKSRLLSDRFSAERPKGSFSTLEIQRTEQGDSAMYLCASSLGYAGEQFFGPGTRLTVL.